Each of the 16 T cell receptor beta chains below was sequenced from the same sample in a study of monozygotic twins with inflammatory bowel disease (dated by TCRdb to between 2017 and 2020). Library generation was performed with 5' RACE. Sequencing relied on an Illumina HiSeq 2500. TCRdb reprocessed the sequencing reads and holds a single record per CDR3 protein sequence, with no DNA. This specimen's table enumerates approximately 340,000 distinct CDR3 sequences. The ten largest clones capture 2% of the sample. Sequences were obtained from blood. All receptors come from a human donor with ulcerative colitis or Crohn's disease, or a healthy co-twin of an affected twin (not recorded which).

The chain carries TRBV18 and TRBJ2-7; the TCRdb D gene call, TRBD1, has no DNA to confirm it. There are 13 residues in the CDR3. Germline assignment: CDR1 KGHSH and CDR2 LQKENI. CDR3 residues: CASSPTGAYEQYF.

The rearrangement uses TRBV27 and TRBJ1-5; the TCRdb D gene call, TRBD1, has no DNA to confirm it. The CDR3 has 15 amino acids. From germline, CDR1 is MNHEY and CDR2 SMNVEV (reference sequence). The CDR3 sequence is CASSTLDRGNQPQHF.

V gene TRBV6-1 combines with J gene TRBJ2-5; TCRdb reports TRBD2, a call that lacks DNA to check it against. The CDR3 sequence is 16 residues long. Germline V lookup: CDR1 MNHNS, CDR2 SASEGT. CDR3 in amino acids: CASSRQRPIAGETQYF.

The gene calls are TRBV19 and TRBJ2-1; the D gene TCRdb calls, TRBD1, cannot be checked with no DNA. This CDR3 comprises 15 residues. CDR1 and CDR2 from the germline V gene are LNHDA and SQIVND (reference sequence). CDR3 residues: CASSEDRGTYNEQFF. Variable domain in full (rest from reference TRBV19 and TRBJ2-1): DGGITQSPKYLFRKEGQNVTLSCEQNLNHDAMYWYRQDPGQGLRLIYYSQIVNDFQKGDIAEGYSVSREKKESFPLTVTSAQKNPTAFYLCASSEDRGTYNEQFFGPGTRLTVL.

The rearrangement uses TRBV28 and TRBJ2-7; TCRdb's assignment of TRBD1 cannot be checked, as there is no DNA. The CDR3 has 17 amino acids. The V gene's germline CDR1 is MDHEN and CDR2 SYDVKM. CDR3 region: CASSSPIGGYHSYEQYF.

The V call is TRBV5-4, the J call TRBJ1-5; TCRdb designates TRBD1, a call that cannot be tested without DNA. The CDR3 is made up of 12 amino acids. CDR1 and CDR2 from the germline V gene are SGHNT and YYREEE (reference sequence). The CDR3 spells CASSSPGSPQHF.

The V call is TRBV3-1, the J call TRBJ2-1; TCRdb calls TRBD2, which cannot be checked without DNA. CDR3 length equals 16 residues. Germline assignment: CDR1 LGHDT and CDR2 YNNKEL (reference sequence). CDR3 loop: CASSQVPSGSYNEQFF.

The CDR3 region is CASSQDHMNSGNTIYF. The chain links TRBV4-3 to TRBJ1-3. The germline gives CDR1 LGHNA, CDR2 YSLEER. This CDR3 spans 16 amino acids.

This chain's CDR3 is CASSSLKDAEQETQYF. The V call is TRBV28, the J call TRBJ2-5; the D call of TRBD2 rests on TCRdb alone, since no DNA is present to check it. Germline assignment: CDR1 MDHEN and CDR2 SYDVKM. The CDR3 spans 16 residues. Full variable domain (rest looked up from reference TRBV28 and TRBJ2-5): DVKVTQSSRYLVKRTGEKVFLECVQDMDHENMFWYRQDPGLGLRLIYFSYDVKMKEKGDIPEGYSVSREKKERFSLILESASTNQTSMYLCASSSLKDAEQETQYFGPGTRLLVL.

The rearrangement joins TRBV5-1 to TRBJ2-1; TCRdb's D call of TRBD1 is untestable without DNA. The CDR3 sequence is 14 residues long. Germline V gene sequence: CDR1 SGHRS, CDR2 YFSETQ. Here the CDR3 reads CASSPPTGPNEQFF. Variable domain in full (rest from reference TRBV5-1 and TRBJ2-1): KAGVTQTPRYLIKTRGQQVTLSCSPISGHRSVSWYQQTPGQGLQFLFEYFSETQRNKGNFPGRFSGRQFSNSRSEMNVSTLELGDSALYLCASSPPTGPNEQFFGPGTRLTVL.

The chain is built from TRBV15 and TRBJ2-3; there is no DNA to check the TCRdb D call of TRBD1. Germline V gene data show CDR1 as LNHNV and CDR2 as YYDKDF (reference sequence). The CDR3 sequence is 16 residues long. The CDR3 here is CATSTPRQAVSDTQYF.

The CDR3 loop reads CATSDLQGTGGDNEQFF. The chain has TRBV24-1 and TRBJ2-1; TCRdb names TRBD1, which stays unverified in the absence of DNA. Germline-derived CDR1 and CDR2 are KGHDR and SFDVKD. The CDR3 length is 17 residues.

The J gene is TRBJ1-2, the V gene TRBV5-1. The CDR3 length is 13 residues. Germline V gives CDR1 SGHRS, CDR2 YFSETQ. CDR3 in amino acids: CASHDGPTYGYTF.

The rearrangement joins TRBV7-2 to TRBJ2-5; TCRdb outputs TRBD2, but without DNA this stays unchecked. The CDR3 is 17 residues long. Germline CDR1 SGHTA, CDR2 FQGNSA. The CDR3 sequence is CASSLSGTSGGAKTQYF.

The chain recombines TRBV20-1 with TRBJ2-1; the D call of TRBD2 rests on TCRdb alone, since no DNA is present to check it. The length of the CDR3 is 15 residues. Germline loops: CDR1 DFQATT, CDR2 SNEGSKA (reference sequence). The CDR3 here is CSARPSAASYNEQFF.

The V call is TRBV9, the J call TRBJ2-7; TCRdb proposes TRBD2, but this gene call is untestable without DNA. Germline V gene sequence: CDR1 SGDLS, CDR2 YYNGEE. CDR3 length: 16 residues. The CDR3 loop is CASSGDQTALGYEQYF.